The 2 T cell receptor beta chains below were found in one sample sequenced in a study of cytomegalovirus exposure and HLA in healthy donors. Use of 60 Vbeta and 13 Jbeta primers characterized the PCR. Sequencing used immunoSEQ multiplex PCR; TCRdb keeps in-frame clones, though not all of them. The sample has roughly 100,000 clones, around 75% seen once. The sequenced sample consisted of PBMCs. The receptors here all came from a young man in good health and CMV-seronegative.

The V call is TRBV5-4, the J call TRBJ2-7, with 8 positions matching TRBD1. V lost 4 bases, J lost 6 bases, and 6 bases stayed unmatched. The CDR3 has 13 amino acids. Germline CDR1 is SGHNT and CDR2 is YYREEE (reference sequence). The CDR3 reads CASSHPDRAEQYF. As DNA, the CDR3 is TGTGCCAGCAGCCACCCGGACAGGGCCGAGCAGTACTTC.

This chain connects TRBV9 to TRBJ2-1; TRBD2 matches 11 bases. Germline V CDR1 and CDR2: SGDLS, YYNGEE. The length of the CDR3 is 18 residues. J was trimmed by 5 bases and V by 6 bases; bases with no gene match: 16. The CDR3: CASTGTGLADLGHNEQFF. The CDR3 DNA is TGTGCCAGCACGGGCACGGGACTAGCGGATCTCGGCCACAATGAGCAGTTCTTC.